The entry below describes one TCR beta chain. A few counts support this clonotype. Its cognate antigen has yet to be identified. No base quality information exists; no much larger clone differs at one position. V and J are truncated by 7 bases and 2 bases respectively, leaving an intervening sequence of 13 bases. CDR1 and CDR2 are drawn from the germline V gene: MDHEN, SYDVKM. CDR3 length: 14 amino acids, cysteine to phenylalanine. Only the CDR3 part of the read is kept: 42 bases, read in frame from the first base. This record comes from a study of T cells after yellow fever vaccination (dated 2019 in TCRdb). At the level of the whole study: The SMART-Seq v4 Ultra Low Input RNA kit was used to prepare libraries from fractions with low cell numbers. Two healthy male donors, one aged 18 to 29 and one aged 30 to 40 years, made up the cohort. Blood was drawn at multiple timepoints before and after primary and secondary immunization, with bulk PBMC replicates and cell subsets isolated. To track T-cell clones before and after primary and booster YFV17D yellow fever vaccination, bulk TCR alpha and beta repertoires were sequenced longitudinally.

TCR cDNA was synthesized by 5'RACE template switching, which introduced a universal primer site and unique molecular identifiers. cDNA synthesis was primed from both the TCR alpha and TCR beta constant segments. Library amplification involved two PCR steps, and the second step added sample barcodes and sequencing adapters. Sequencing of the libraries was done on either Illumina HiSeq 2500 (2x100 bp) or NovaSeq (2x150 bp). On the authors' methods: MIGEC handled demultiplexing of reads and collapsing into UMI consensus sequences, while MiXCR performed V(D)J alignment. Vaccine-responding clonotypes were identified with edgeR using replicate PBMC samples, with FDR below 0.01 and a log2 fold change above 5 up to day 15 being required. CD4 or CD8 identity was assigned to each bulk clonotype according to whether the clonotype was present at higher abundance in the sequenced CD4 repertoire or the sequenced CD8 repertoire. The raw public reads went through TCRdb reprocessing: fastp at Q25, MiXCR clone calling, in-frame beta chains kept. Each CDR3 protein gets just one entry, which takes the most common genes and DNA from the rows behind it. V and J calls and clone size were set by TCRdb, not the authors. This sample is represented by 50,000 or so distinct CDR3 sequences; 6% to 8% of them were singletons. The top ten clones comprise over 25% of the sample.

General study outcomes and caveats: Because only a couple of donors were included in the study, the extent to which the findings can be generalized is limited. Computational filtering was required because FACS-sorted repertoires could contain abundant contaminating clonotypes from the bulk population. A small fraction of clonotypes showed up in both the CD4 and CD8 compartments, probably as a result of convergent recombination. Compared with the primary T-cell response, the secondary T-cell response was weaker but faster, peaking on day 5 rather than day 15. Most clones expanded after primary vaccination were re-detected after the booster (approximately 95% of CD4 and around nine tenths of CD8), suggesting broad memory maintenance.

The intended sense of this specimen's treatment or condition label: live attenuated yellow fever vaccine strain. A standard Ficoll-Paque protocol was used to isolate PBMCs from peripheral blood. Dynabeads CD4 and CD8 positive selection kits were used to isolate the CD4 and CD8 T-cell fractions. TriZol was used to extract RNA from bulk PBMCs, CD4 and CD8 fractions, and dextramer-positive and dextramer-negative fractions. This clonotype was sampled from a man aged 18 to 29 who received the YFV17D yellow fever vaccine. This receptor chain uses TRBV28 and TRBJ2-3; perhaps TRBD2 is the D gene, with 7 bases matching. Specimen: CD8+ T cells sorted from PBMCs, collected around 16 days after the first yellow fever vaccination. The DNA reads TGTGCCAGCACCATACGGGGGGCCACAGATACGCAGTATTTT. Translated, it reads CASTIRGATDTQYF. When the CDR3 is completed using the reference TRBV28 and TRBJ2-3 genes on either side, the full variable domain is DVKVTQSSRYLVKRTGEKVFLECVQDMDHENMFWYRQDPGLGLRLIYFSYDVKMKEKGDIPEGYSVSREKKERFSLILESASTNQTSMYLCASTIRGATDTQYFGPGTRLTVL.